The next 9 T cell receptor beta chains were all read from a single sample in a study of blood T cell repertoires in COVID-19. Only in-frame clones appear in the TCRdb table, and some are missing; sequencing was by immunoSEQ multiplex PCR. The top ten clones hold just over 2.5% of a sample with 250,000 or so clones, approximately 88% of them seen once. Sequenced sample: PBMCs or T cells enriched from blood (not recorded which). The receptors were gathered from a woman aged 30 to 39 with acute COVID-19.

The V call is TRBV7-2, the J call TRBJ1-5; a possible D gene is TRBD1 (6 bases). V shed 0 bases and J shed 1 base, with 7 bases lying between them. Germline V gives CDR1 SGHTA, CDR2 FQGNSA. The CDR3 extends over 15 amino acids. CDR3 protein: CASSLATGSNQPQHF. The CDR3 nucleotides read TGTGCCAGCAGCTTAGCAACAGGGAGCAATCAGCCCCAGCATTTT. Filled out from reference TRBV7-2 and TRBJ1-5, the complete variable domain reads GAGVSQSPSNKVTEKGKDVELRCDPISGHTALYWYRQSLGQGLEFLIYFQGNSAPDKSGLPSDRFSAERTGGSVSTLTIQRTQQEDSAVYLCASSLATGSNQPQHFGDGTRLSIL.

This clone was seen a single time. For the CDR3, the DNA is TGTGCCAGCAGTGAATTTTTCAGGGGAAATCAGCCCCAGCATTTT. Residues: CASSEFFRGNQPQHF. The V and J genes are TRBV6-1 and TRBJ1-5; tentatively, D is TRBD1 (6 bases). V lost 2 bases to trimming and J lost 4 bases, with 12 bases between them. Germline CDR1 and CDR2: MNHNS and SASEGT. The CDR3 consists of 15 residues.

The chain couples TRBV7-9 to TRBJ1-4; perhaps TRBD1 as D (5 bases). Trimming stripped 5 bases from V and 4 bases from J, with 11 bases between. Per germline, CDR1 SEHNR and CDR2 FQNEAQ (reference sequence). The CDR3 contains 14 residues. The CDR3 spells CASSPWGGNEKLFF. In DNA form, the CDR3 reads TGTGCCAGCAGCCCCTGGGGGGGTAATGAAAAACTGTTTTTT. Filled out from reference TRBV7-9 and TRBJ1-4, the complete variable domain reads DTGVSQNPRHKITKRGQNVTFRCDPISEHNRLYWYRQTLGQGPEFLTYFQNEAQLEKSRLLSDRFSAERPKGSFSTLEIQRTEQGDSAMYLCASSPWGGNEKLFFGSGTQLSVL.

The chain couples TRBV19 to TRBJ2-5, with TRBD1 matching over 11 bases. Germline assignment: CDR1 LNHDA and CDR2 SQIVND (reference sequence). V shed 7 bases, J shed 5 bases, and the junction held 9 bases outside the gene matches. CDR3 length: 15 amino acids. The CDR3 region is CASNRGQGARETQYF. The CDR3 DNA reads as TGTGCCAGTAATAGAGGACAGGGGGCGCGGGAGACCCAGTACTTC.

The chain is built from TRBV11-2 and TRBJ2-1; the match to TRBD2 covers 10 bases. V lost 0 bases to trimming and J lost 8 bases; unmatched junction nucleotides: 10. The CDR3 loop spans 17 amino acids. CDR1 is SGHAT, CDR2 FQNNGV, per germline. As DNA, the CDR3 is TGTGCCAGCAGCTTAGATCCTCTAGCGGGGGAGGGCGATGAGCAGTTCTTC. This sequence encodes CASSLDPLAGEGDEQFF. The full variable domain, in which reference TRBV11-2 and TRBJ2-1 provide the parts outside the CDR3, is EAGVAQSPRYKIIEKRQSVAFWCNPISGHATLYWYQQILGQGPKLLIQFQNNGVVDDSQLPKDRFSAERLKGVDSTLKIQPAKLEDSAVYLCASSLDPLAGEGDEQFFGPGTRLTVL.

This chain links TRBV27 with TRBJ2-7; 10 bases line up with TRBD1. CDR1 MNHEY and CDR2 SMNVEV come from the germline V gene (reference sequence). Losses at the gene ends were 6 bases for V and 7 bases for J; bases not matched to a gene: 15. The CDR3 has 16 residues. In DNA form, the CDR3 reads TGTGCCAGCAGGACCCCGGCGCGACAGGGGGCAAGTGAGCAGTACTTC. Amino acids: CASRTPARQGASEQYF.

This chain connects TRBV19 to TRBJ1-5; possible D gene TRBD1, 5 bases. The V end lost 6 bases, the J end lost 1 base, and 19 bases lay between the germline ends. The germline gives CDR1 LNHDA, CDR2 SQIVND (reference sequence). There are 17 residues in the CDR3. CDR3 residues: CASSRDSLLESNQPQHF. CDR3 sequence (DNA): TGTGCCAGTAGCCGGGACTCGCTACTGGAAAGCAATCAGCCCCAGCATTTT. Filled out from reference TRBV19 and TRBJ1-5, the complete variable domain reads DGGITQSPKYLFRKEGQNVTLSCEQNLNHDAMYWYRQDPGQGLRLIYYSQIVNDFQKGDIAEGYSVSREKKESFPLTVTSAQKNPTAFYLCASSRDSLLESNQPQHFGDGTRLSIL.

The gene calls are TRBV10-1 and TRBJ2-2; possible D gene TRBD1, 5 bases. Germline CDR1 WNHNN, CDR2 SYGVQD (reference sequence). The CDR3 length is 15 residues. V was pared by 2 bases and J by 3 bases, with 10 bases between. Written as DNA, the CDR3 is TGCGCCAGCAGTGAGAACAGGCCGGACACCGGGGAGCTGTTTTTT. This codes for CASSENRPDTGELFF.

The chain combines TRBV4-1 with TRBJ1-2; the D gene is possibly TRBD1 (5 bases). Germline CDR1 and CDR2: MGHRA and YSYEKL. CDR3 length: 16 residues. Trimming took off 3 bases at V and 2 bases at J, with 16 bases between the two ends. CDR3 DNA sequence: TGCGCCAGCAGCCATATGTCGCATGCAGGGAACTATGGCTACACCTTC. Protein sequence: CASSHMSHAGNYGYTF.